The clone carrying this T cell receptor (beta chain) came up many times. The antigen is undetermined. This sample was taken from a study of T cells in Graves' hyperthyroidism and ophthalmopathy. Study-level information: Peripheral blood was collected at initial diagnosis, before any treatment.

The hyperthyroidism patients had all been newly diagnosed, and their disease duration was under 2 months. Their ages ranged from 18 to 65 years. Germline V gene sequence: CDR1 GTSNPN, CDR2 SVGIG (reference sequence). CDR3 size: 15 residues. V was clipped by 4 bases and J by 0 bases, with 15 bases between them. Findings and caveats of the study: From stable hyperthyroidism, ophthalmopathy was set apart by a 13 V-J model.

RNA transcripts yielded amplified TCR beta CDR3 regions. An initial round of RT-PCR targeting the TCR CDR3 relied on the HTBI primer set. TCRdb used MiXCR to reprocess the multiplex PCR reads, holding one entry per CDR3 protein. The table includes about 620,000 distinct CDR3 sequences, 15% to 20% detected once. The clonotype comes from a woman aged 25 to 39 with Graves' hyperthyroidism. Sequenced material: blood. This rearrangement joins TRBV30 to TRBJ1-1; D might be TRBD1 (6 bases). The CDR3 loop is CAWNRGGALNTEAFF. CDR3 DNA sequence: TGTGCCTGGAACCGGGGGGGGGCCCTGAACACTGAAGCTTTCTTT.